This is a list of T cell receptor beta chains from one sample in a study of control samples from healthy donors and cancer patients. TCRdb keeps only in-frame clones here, not all; method: immunoSEQ multiplex PCR. The sample has under 140,000 clones, 88% seen once. Input material: PBMCs. These TCRs come from a woman between 55 and 75 years old with lung cancer. Each CDR3 is given with its conserved first and last residue. The order of the fields is CDR3 protein, CDR3 DNA, V gene, J gene, CDR3 length, D gene. D genes are given only for firm matches.

CDR3aa: CASSYGRETQYF
CDR3nt: TGTGCCAGCAGTTACGGGCGAGAGACCCAGTACTTC
v_gene: TRBV6-5
j_gene: TRBJ2-5
len: 12
d_gene: .

CDR3aa: CASGLLYNEQFF
CDR3nt: TGTGCCAGCGGGCTACTCTACAATGAGCAGTTCTTC
v_gene: TRBV28
j_gene: TRBJ2-1
len: 12
d_gene: .

CDR3aa: CASSLGKPRTGRTSAYGYTF
CDR3nt: TGTGCCAGCAGCTTGGGTAAACCCAGGACAGGGCGAACCTCCGCCTATGGCTACACCTTC
v_gene: TRBV5-4
j_gene: TRBJ1-2
len: 20
d_gene: TRBD1

CDR3aa: CASSSVAGQNSPLHF
CDR3nt: TGTGCCAGCAGTTCCGTCGCCGGCCAAAATTCACCCCTCCACTTT
v_gene: TRBV6-6
j_gene: TRBJ1-6
len: 15
d_gene: .

CDR3aa: CASSIEGQVYNEQFF
CDR3nt: TGTGCCAGTAGTATAGAGGGACAGGTGTACAATGAGCAGTTCTTC
v_gene: TRBV19
j_gene: TRBJ2-1
len: 15
d_gene: TRBD1

CDR3aa: CASINRPGASTDTQYF
CDR3nt: TGTGCCAGTATCAACCGCCCCGGGGCCAGCACAGATACGCAGTATTTT
v_gene: TRBV19
j_gene: TRBJ2-3
len: 16
d_gene: .

CDR3aa: CASSYFGKDTEAFF
CDR3nt: TGTGCCAGCAGTTACTTCGGTAAGGACACTGAAGCTTTCTTT
v_gene: TRBV6-5
j_gene: TRBJ1-1
len: 14
d_gene: .

CDR3aa: CASSLAGTSTFYNEQFF
CDR3nt: TGTGCCAGCTCACTTGCAGGTACTAGCACTTTCTACAATGAGCAGTTCTTC
v_gene: TRBV18
j_gene: TRBJ2-1
len: 17
d_gene: .

CDR3aa: CASTRTGENSPLHF
CDR3nt: TGTGCCAGCACTCGGACAGGAGAAAATTCACCCCTCCACTTT
v_gene: TRBV6-5
j_gene: TRBJ1-6
len: 14
d_gene: TRBD1

CDR3aa: CASSSQRTGVPGLQYF
CDR3nt: TGTGCCAGCAGTTCTCAAAGGACAGGCGTACCTGGCCTTCAGTACTTC
v_gene: TRBV6-5
j_gene: TRBJ2-4
len: 16
d_gene: TRBD1

CDR3aa: CAWSREGSTWEKLFF
CDR3nt: TGTGCCTGGAGCCGGGAGGGTTCGACGTGGGAAAAACTGTTTTTT
v_gene: TRBV30
j_gene: TRBJ1-4
len: 15
d_gene: .

CDR3aa: CASSGDREWSQHF
CDR3nt: TGTGCCAGTAGTGGAGACAGGGAATGGTCCCAGCATTTT
v_gene: TRBV19
j_gene: TRBJ1-5
len: 13
d_gene: TRBD1

CDR3aa: CAWSRGLSTDTQYF
CDR3nt: TGTGCCTGGTCCAGGGGGCTGAGCACAGATACGCAGTATTTT
v_gene: TRBV30
j_gene: TRBJ2-3
len: 14
d_gene: TRBD1

CDR3aa: CSVEGSGGPGTEAFF
CDR3nt: TGCAGCGTTGAAGGTTCAGGGGGGCCGGGCACTGAAGCTTTCTTT
v_gene: TRBV29-1
j_gene: TRBJ1-1
len: 15
d_gene: TRBD1

CDR3aa: CASSTGSAYGYTF
CDR3nt: TGTGCCAGCAGTACCGGGTCAGCGTATGGCTACACCTTC
v_gene: TRBV6-5
j_gene: TRBJ1-2
len: 13
d_gene: .

CDR3aa: CASSRTGAYTGELFF
CDR3nt: TGCGCCAGCAGCCGGACAGGGGCATACACCGGGGAGCTGTTTTTT
v_gene: TRBV5-1
j_gene: TRBJ2-2
len: 15
d_gene: TRBD1